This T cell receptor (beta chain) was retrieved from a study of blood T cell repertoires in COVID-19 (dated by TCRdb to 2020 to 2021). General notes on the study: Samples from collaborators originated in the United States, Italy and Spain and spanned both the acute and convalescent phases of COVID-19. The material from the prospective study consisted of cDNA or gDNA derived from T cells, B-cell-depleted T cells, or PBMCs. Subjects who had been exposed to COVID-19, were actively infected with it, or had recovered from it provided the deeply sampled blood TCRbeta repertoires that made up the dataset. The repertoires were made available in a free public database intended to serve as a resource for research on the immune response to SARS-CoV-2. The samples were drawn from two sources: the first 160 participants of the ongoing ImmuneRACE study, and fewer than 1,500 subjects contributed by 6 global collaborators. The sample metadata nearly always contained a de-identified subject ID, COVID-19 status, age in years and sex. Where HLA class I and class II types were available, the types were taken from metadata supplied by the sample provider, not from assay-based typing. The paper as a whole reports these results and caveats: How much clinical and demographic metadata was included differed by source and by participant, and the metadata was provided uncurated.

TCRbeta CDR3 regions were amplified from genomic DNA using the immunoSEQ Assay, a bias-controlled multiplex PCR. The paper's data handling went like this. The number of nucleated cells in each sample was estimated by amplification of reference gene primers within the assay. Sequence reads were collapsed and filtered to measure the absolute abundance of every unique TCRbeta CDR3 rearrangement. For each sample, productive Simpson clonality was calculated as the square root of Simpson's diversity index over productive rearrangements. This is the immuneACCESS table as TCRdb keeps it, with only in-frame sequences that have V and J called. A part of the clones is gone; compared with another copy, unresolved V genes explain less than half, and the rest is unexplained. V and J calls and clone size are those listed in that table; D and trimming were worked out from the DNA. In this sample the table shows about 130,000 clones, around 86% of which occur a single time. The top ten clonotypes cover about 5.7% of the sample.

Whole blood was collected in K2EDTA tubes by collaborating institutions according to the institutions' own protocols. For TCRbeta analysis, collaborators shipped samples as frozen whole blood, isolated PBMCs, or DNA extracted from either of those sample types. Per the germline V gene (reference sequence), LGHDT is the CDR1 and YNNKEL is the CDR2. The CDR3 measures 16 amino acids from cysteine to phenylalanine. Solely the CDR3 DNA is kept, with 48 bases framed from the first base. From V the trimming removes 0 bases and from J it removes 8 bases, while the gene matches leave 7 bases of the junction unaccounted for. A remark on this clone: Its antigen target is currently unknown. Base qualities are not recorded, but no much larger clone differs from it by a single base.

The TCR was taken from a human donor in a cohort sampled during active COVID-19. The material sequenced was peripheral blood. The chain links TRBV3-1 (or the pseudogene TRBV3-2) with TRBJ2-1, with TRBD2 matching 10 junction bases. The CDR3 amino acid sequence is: CASSQDDLAGVHEQFF. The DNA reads TGTGCCAGCAGCCAAGATGACCTAGCGGGAGTCCATGAGCAGTTCTTC.